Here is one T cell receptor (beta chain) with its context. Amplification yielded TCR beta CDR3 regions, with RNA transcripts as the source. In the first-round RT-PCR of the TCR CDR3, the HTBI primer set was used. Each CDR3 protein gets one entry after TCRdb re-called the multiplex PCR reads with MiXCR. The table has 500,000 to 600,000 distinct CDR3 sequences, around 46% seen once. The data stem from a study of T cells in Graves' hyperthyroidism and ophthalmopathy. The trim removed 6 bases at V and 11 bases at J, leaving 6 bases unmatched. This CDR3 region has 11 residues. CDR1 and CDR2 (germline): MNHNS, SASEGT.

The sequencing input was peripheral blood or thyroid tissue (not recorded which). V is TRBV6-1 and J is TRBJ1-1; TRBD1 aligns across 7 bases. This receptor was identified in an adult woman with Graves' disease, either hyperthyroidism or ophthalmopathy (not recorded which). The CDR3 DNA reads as TGTGCCAGCAGAGTGACAGGGAGGGCTTTCTTT. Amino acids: CASRVTGRAFF.